The 26 T cell receptor beta chains below all came from one sample that was sequenced in a study of blood T cell repertoires in COVID-19. Generated by immunoSEQ multiplex PCR, the TCRdb table keeps only in-frame clones and is missing some. The sample has 350,000 or so clones, about 87% seen once. Sequenced sample: peripheral blood. These receptors were taken from a woman aged 25 to 39 with COVID-19, enrolled during active disease.

CDR3 bases: TGTGCCAGCAGCTTCACGCAAGCATCCAATGAGCAGTTCTTC. Its protein product is CASSFTQASNEQFF. The gene calls are TRBV7-2 and TRBJ2-1; D unclear. Per the germline V gene, CDR1 is SGHTA and CDR2 is FQGNSA. V was shortened by 3 bases and J by 6 bases, with 12 bases between the two germline ends. The CDR3 is 14 residues long.

The chain is built from TRBV30 and TRBJ2-1; TRBD2 agrees at 10 bases. The CDR3 is made up of 20 amino acids. V shed 2 bases and J 6 bases; nucleotides not matched to a gene: 22. Germline assignment: CDR1 GTSNPN and CDR2 SVGIG (reference sequence). The CDR3 coding sequence is TGTGCCTGGAGTTCTCGAGATATAGCGGGAGGCAAAAAGTGGGTCAATGAGCAGTTCTTC. Amino acid sequence: CAWSSRDIAGGKKWVNEQFF. Full variable domain (remainder filled in from reference TRBV30 and TRBJ2-1): SQTIHQWPATLVQPVGSPLSLECTVEGTSNPNLYWYRQAAGRGLQLLFYSVGIGQISSEVPQNLSASRPQDRQFILSSKKLLLSDSGFYLCAWSSRDIAGGKKWVNEQFFGPGTRLTVL.

This clone was counted a few times. The V gene is TRBV19, the J gene TRBJ1-2; TRBD1 aligns across 10 bases. Germline CDR1 reads LNHDA; CDR2 reads SQIVND (reference sequence). Unmatched junction bases numbered 11, after V lost 4 bases and J lost 6 bases. This CDR3 contains 16 residues. In nucleotides, the CDR3 is TGTGCCAGTAGTAGGGATTCCGGGACAGGGGTAGATGGCTACACCTTC. Its translation is CASSRDSGTGVDGYTF.

The gene calls are TRBV3-1 (or the pseudogene TRBV3-2) and TRBJ2-5; 7 bases align to TRBD1. Germline V lookup: CDR1 LGHDT, CDR2 YNNKEL (reference sequence). The CDR3 extends over 14 amino acids. J gave up 4 bases and V 5 bases, and 7 bases lay outside the gene matches. The CDR3 sequence: CASSARQGGETQYF. CDR3 nucleotide sequence: TGTGCCAGCAGCGCCCGACAGGGTGGAGAGACCCAGTACTTC.

This clone was counted once. The J gene is TRBJ2-1, the V gene TRBV24-1, with 8 bases identical to TRBD2. The J segment lost 4 bases and the V segment lost 3 bases, leaving 7 bases of the junction unmatched. CDR3 length: 16 amino acids. CDR1 and CDR2 (germline): KGHDR, SFDVKD. CDR3 protein: CATSDPGGGEYNEQFF. CDR3 nucleotides: TGTGCCACCAGTGATCCCGGGGGGGGTGAATACAATGAGCAGTTCTTC.

This sequence joins TRBV24-1 and TRBJ2-2, with D perhaps TRBD2 (6 bases). CDR1 KGHDR and CDR2 SFDVKD come from the germline V gene. The CDR3 is 16 residues long. V shed 4 bases and J shed 4 bases, with 15 bases lying between them. CDR3 bases: TGTGCCACCAGTGACTTCCCGGGACTGAGCACCGGGGAGCTGTTTTTT. This gives the protein CATSDFPGLSTGELFF.

This clone has only one observation. The V call is TRBV25-1, the J call TRBJ2-7; 11 bases are shared with TRBD1. With V trimmed by 2 bases and J by 2 bases, 2 bases remained unmatched. The germline CDR1 and CDR2 sequences are MGHDK and SYGVNS. This CDR3 is built from 15 residues. CDR3 protein: CASSEGQGAPYEQYF. The CDR3 DNA sequence: TGTGCCAGCAGTGAAGGACAGGGGGCACCCTACGAGCAGTACTTC.

The V gene is TRBV4-1, the J gene TRBJ1-5; D might be TRBD1 (5 bases). CDR1 and CDR2 (germline): MGHRA, YSYEKL. CDR3 length equals 14 residues. Trimming removed 3 bases at V and 12 bases at J, with 18 bases between. The CDR3 coding sequence is TGCGCCAGCAGCCAGGCGGGGCAACAGAGGGACCAGCATTTT. Translation gives CASSQAGQQRDQHF.

This sequence joins TRBV4-1 and TRBJ2-2; weak D call: TRBD1 (6 bases). The CDR3 has 16 amino acids. CDR1 and CDR2 (germline): MGHRA, YSYEKL. Trimming took 4 bases from V and 3 from J, leaving 15 bases between them. In DNA, the CDR3 is TGCGCCAGCAGCCCACCAACAGGGCCCGACACCGGGGAGCTGTTTTTT. Translated, it gives CASSPPTGPDTGELFF.

The CDR3 reads CASSDDSTIYF. For the CDR3, the DNA is TGTGCCAGCAGTGATGATAGCACCATATATTTT. The chain carries TRBV2 and TRBJ1-3, with D unclear. Per germline, CDR1 SNHLY and CDR2 FYNNEI. Trimming took off 3 bases at V and 9 bases at J, with 6 bases between the two ends. CDR3 length: 11 amino acids.

The table lists this clone with many counts. The chain is built from TRBV3-1 (or the pseudogene TRBV3-2) and TRBJ1-6; D gene unclear. This CDR3 has 16 amino acids. V was pared by 1 base and J by 6 bases, with 13 bases between. The germline V gene has CDR1 LGHDT and CDR2 YNNKEL (reference sequence). The CDR3 is CASSQVPNGGNSPLHF. The CDR3 nucleotides read TGTGCCAGCAGCCAAGTTCCCAACGGAGGTAATTCACCCCTCCACTTT.

The chain recombines TRBV5-1 with TRBJ1-3; D remains unclear. Germline-derived CDR1 and CDR2 are SGHRS and YFSETQ. The CDR3 totals 15 residues. The germline V and J ends were trimmed by 0 bases and 0 bases, with 7 bases remaining between them. CDR3 in amino acids: CASSLDGLSGNTIYF. The DNA for the CDR3 is TGCGCCAGCAGCTTGGATGGGCTCTCTGGAAACACCATATATTTT.

The chain links TRBV4-3 to TRBJ2-1; 12 bases fit TRBD2. Unmatched junction bases numbered 8, after V lost 4 bases and J lost 4 bases. Germline CDR1 LGHNA, CDR2 YSLEER. CDR3 length: 17 residues. CDR3 nucleotide sequence: TGCGCCAGCAGCCCTAGACTAGCGGGAGTCCCTTACAATGAGCAGTTCTTC. This encodes CASSPRLAGVPYNEQFF.

Only one count was recorded for this clone. The chain employs TRBV7-2 and TRBJ1-2; weak D call: TRBD1 (5 bases). The CDR3 contains 13 residues. The V end lost 4 bases, the J end lost 4 bases, and 10 bases lay between the germline ends. Germline V gene sequence: CDR1 SGHTA, CDR2 FQGNSA. The DNA of the CDR3 is TGTGCCAGCAGCTCGACAGTGGGCTATGGCTACACCTTC. Translated, it gives CASSSTVGYGYTF.

As DNA, the CDR3 is TGTGCCAGCAGCTTAGAGCAGGGAGGCTCCTACGAGCAGTACTTC. This translates into CASSLEQGGSYEQYF. The V gene is TRBV7-2, the J gene TRBJ2-7; D possibly corresponds to TRBD2 (6 bases). Trimming removed 1 base at V and 0 bases at J, with 10 bases between. In germline, CDR1 is SGHTA, CDR2 FQGNSA. The CDR3 contains 15 residues.

V gene TRBV9 combines with J gene TRBJ1-1, with D possibly being TRBD1 (5 bases). The CDR3 extends over 18 amino acids. Germline V gene lookup returns CDR1 SGDLS and CDR2 YYNGEE. V was clipped by 0 bases and J by 2 bases, with 20 bases between them. CDR3: CASSVDPQGPGGNTEAFF. Here the CDR3 DNA reads TGTGCCAGCAGCGTAGACCCTCAAGGCCCCGGGGGTAACACTGAAGCTTTCTTT.

This chain connects TRBV28 to TRBJ1-1, with 8 bases fitting TRBD1. The ends lost 7 bases at V and 4 bases at J; junction bases unmatched: 8. The CDR3 is 14 amino acids. Looked up from germline, CDR1 is MDHEN and CDR2 is SYDVKM. The CDR3 reads CASTPGGMGTEAFF. For the CDR3, the DNA is TGTGCCAGCACCCCAGGGGGCATGGGCACTGAAGCTTTCTTT.

In this sample, this clone turned up a few times. This sequence joins TRBV6-5 and TRBJ1-5, with D tentatively TRBD1 (6 bases). Germline loops: CDR1 MNHEY, CDR2 SVGAGI. This CDR3 has 15 residues. Trimming cost V 6 bases and J 1 base, with 13 bases left between them. The CDR3: CASRPTGPSNQPQHF. DNA for the CDR3: TGTGCCAGCAGACCGACAGGACCCAGCAATCAGCCCCAGCATTTT.

This clone was found a few times. V and J are TRBV18 and TRBJ2-4; D is unclear. Deletions cut 0 bases from V and 8 bases from J, with 17 bases between. CDR3 length: 16 amino acids. The germline CDR1 and CDR2 sequences are KGHSH and LQKENI. CDR3: CASSPPDEIKRDIQYF. CDR3 DNA sequence: TGTGCCAGCTCACCACCCGACGAGATTAAGCGCGACATTCAGTACTTC.

V usage is TRBV11-2 and J usage is TRBJ1-1; the D is unclear. Trimming pared 6 bases from V and 4 bases from J, leaving 15 bases between. Germline values: CDR1 SGHAT, CDR2 FQNNGV. This CDR3 contains 14 residues. For the CDR3, the DNA is TGTGCCAGCAGTCCGGGTTCCACGTCCACTGAAGCTTTCTTT. Translating it yields CASSPGSTSTEAFF. The full variable domain, its missing parts supplied by reference TRBV11-2 and TRBJ1-1, is EAGVAQSPRYKIIEKRQSVAFWCNPISGHATLYWYQQILGQGPKLLIQFQNNGVVDDSQLPKDRFSAERLKGVDSTLKIQPAKLEDSAVYLCASSPGSTSTEAFFGQGTRLTVV.

The V and J genes are TRBV30 and TRBJ1-2, with 9 bases aligning to TRBD1. Unmatched junction bases numbered 7, after V lost 4 bases and J lost 4 bases. The CDR3 has 14 residues. The germline V gene has CDR1 GTSNPN and CDR2 SVGIG (reference sequence). CDR3 sequence reads: CAWNRGRVAYGYTF. The DNA of the CDR3 is TGTGCCTGGAACAGGGGGCGCGTTGCCTATGGCTACACCTTC.

The chain joins TRBV11-2 to TRBJ1-1; D not certain. The CDR3 length is 14 residues. V lost 4 bases, J lost 5 bases, and 14 bases lay in between. Germline lookup yields CDR1 SGHAT and CDR2 FQNNGV. The CDR3 region has the DNA TGTGCCAGCAGCTGGTCCGGAGGGAGGACTGAAGCTTTCTTT. Its translation: CASSWSGGRTEAFF.

This chain links TRBV21-1 with TRBJ1-5; the table calls TRBD1, which could not be checked here. TRBV21-1 is reported as a pseudogene. CDR3 length equals 14 residues. This chain's CDR3 is CASILDRSFQPQHF. CDR3 DNA: TGTGCCAGCATTCTTGACAGGTCTTTCCAGCCCCAGCATTTT.

The chain carries TRBV18 and TRBJ2-4; 9 bases are shared with TRBD1. Germline V gives CDR1 KGHSH, CDR2 LQKENI. This CDR3 has 15 amino acids. With V trimmed by 4 bases and J by 7 bases, 8 bases remained unmatched. The CDR3 sequence is CASSRGQGSWNIQYF. As DNA, the CDR3 is TGTGCCAGCTCACGGGGACAGGGAAGTTGGAACATTCAGTACTTC.

J is TRBJ2-5 and V is TRBV7-9; maybe TRBD2 (6 bases). The CDR3 has 14 residues. The germline V and J ends were trimmed by 1 base and 4 bases, with 10 bases remaining between them. Germline-derived CDR1 and CDR2 are SEHNR and FQNEAQ (reference sequence). CDR3 region: CASSLGGNRETQYF. CDR3 coding DNA: TGTGCCAGCAGCTTAGGCGGGAATCGAGAGACCCAGTACTTC. The variable domain in full, completed from reference TRBV7-9 and TRBJ2-5, reads DTGVSQNPRHKITKRGQNVTFRCDPISEHNRLYWYRQTLGQGPEFLTYFQNEAQLEKSRLLSDRFSAERPKGSFSTLEIQRTEQGDSAMYLCASSLGGNRETQYFGPGTRLLVL.

The chain couples TRBV7-2 to TRBJ2-2, with TRBD2 identical over 8 bases. CDR1 is SGHTA and CDR2 is FQGNSA in the germline V gene. V trimming: 6 bases; J trimming: 4 bases; junction bases outside the gene matches: 13. CDR3 length: 17 amino acids. As DNA, the CDR3 is TGTGCCAGCAGTTCAAAATCAAGCGGGAGAGTCACCGGGGAGCTGTTTTTT. Amino acids: CASSSKSSGRVTGELFF. The complete variable domain, with remaining parts taken from reference TRBV7-2 and TRBJ2-2, reads GAGVSQSPSNKVTEKGKDVELRCDPISGHTALYWYRQSLGQGLEFLIYFQGNSAPDKSGLPSDRFSAERTGGSVSTLTIQRTQQEDSAVYLCASSSKSSGRVTGELFFGEGSRLTVL.